The text below deals with one T cell receptor beta chain. The data derive from a study of blood T cell repertoires in COVID-19. About the study: Specimens from acute and convalescent COVID-19 originated in the United States, Italy and Spain. Sources were T cells, B-cell-depleted T cells, or PBMCs; the material itself was cDNA or gDNA.

CDR1 is SGDLS, CDR2 YYNGEE, per germline. V was cut by 4 bases and J by 2 bases, with 10 bases left in between. This CDR3 spans 14 amino acids. Source study methods: Amplification of reference gene primers provided the estimated nucleated cell counts. Method: immunoSEQ multiplex PCR; TCRdb's copy keeps in-frame clones and lacks some. V and J calls and clone size come straight from that table; D and trimming were deduced from the DNA. Here the sample spans a few hundred thousand clones, roughly 87% being singletons. What was sequenced was peripheral blood. The chain couples TRBV9 to TRBJ1-3, with D perhaps matching TRBD1 (5 bases). The sequence was obtained from a woman in her 40s who had recovered from COVID-19. Here the CDR3 reads CASSPGGAGNTIYF. CDR3 coding DNA: TGTGCCAGCAGCCCCGGGGGGGCTGGAAACACCATATATTTT.